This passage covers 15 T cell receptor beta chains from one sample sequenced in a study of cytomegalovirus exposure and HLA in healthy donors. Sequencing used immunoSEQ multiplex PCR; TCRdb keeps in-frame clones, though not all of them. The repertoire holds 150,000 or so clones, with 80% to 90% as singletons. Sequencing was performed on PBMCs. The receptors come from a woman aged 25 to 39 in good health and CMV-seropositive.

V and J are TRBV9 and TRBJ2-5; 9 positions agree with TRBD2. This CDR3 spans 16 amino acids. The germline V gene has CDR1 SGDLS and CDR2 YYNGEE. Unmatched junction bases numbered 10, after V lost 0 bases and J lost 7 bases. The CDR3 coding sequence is TGTGCCAGCAGCGTAGATAATAGCGGGAGTCAGGGGACCCAGTACTTC. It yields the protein CASSVDNSGSQGTQYF. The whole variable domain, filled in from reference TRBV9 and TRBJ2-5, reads DSGVTQTPKHLITATGQRVTLRCSPRSGDLSVYWYQQSLDQGLQFLIQYYNGEERAKGNILERFSAQQFPDLHSELNLSSLELGDSALYFCASSVDNSGSQGTQYFGPGTRLLVL.

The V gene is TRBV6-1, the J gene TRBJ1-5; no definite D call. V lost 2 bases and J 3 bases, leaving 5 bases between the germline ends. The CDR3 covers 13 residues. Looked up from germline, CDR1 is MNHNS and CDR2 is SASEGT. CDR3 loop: CASSEQFNQPQHF. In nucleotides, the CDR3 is TGTGCCAGCAGTGAACAATTCAATCAGCCCCAGCATTTT.

As DNA, the CDR3 is TGTGCCAGCAGCTTAACGGGACTAGCGGGAGCGAATGAGCAGTTCTTC. Translated, it gives CASSLTGLAGANEQFF. The rearrangement uses TRBV7-3 and TRBJ2-1, with 14 bases aligning to TRBD2. The germline CDR1 and CDR2 sequences are SGHTA and FQGTGA. V shed 0 bases, J shed 7 bases, and the junction held 2 bases outside the gene matches. This CDR3 contains 16 residues.

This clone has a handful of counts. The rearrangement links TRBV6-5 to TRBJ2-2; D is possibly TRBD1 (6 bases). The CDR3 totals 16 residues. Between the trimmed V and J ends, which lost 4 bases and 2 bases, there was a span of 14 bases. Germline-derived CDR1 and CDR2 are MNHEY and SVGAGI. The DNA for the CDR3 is TGTGCCAGCAGTTCACGGCTGGGACAAAACACCGGGGAGCTGTTTTTT. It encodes CASSSRLGQNTGELFF.

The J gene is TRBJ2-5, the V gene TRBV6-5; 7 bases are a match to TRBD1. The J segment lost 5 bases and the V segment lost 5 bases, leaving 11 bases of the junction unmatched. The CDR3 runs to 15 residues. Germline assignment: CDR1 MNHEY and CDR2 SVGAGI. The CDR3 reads CASSPFPDRVETQYF. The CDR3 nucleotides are TGTGCCAGCAGTCCGTTTCCCGACAGGGTTGAGACCCAGTACTTC.

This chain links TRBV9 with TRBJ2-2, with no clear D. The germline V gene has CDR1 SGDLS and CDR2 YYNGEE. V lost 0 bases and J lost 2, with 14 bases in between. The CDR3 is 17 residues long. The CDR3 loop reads CASSVEEADRNTGELFF. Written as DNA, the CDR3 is TGTGCCAGCAGCGTAGAAGAGGCAGACCGTAACACCGGGGAGCTGTTTTTT.

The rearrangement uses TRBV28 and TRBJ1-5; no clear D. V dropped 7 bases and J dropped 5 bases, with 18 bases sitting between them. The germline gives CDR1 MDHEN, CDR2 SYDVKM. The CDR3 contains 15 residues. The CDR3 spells CASNRRWGRDQPQHF. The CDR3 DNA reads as TGTGCCAGCAATAGGAGGTGGGGTCGAGATCAGCCCCAGCATTTT.

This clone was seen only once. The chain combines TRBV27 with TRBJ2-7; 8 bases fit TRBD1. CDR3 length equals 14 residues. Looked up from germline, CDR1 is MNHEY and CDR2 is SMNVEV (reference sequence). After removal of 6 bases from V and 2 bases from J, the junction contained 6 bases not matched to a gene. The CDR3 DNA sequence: TGTGCCAGCAGCCTGGGACAGGCCCCCTACGAGCAGTACTTC. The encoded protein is CASSLGQAPYEQYF.

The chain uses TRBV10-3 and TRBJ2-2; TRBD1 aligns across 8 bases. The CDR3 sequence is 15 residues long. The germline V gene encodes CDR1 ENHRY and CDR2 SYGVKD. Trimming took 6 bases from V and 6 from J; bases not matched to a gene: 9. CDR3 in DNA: TGTGCCATCAGGGGGGACAGGTCGAGGGCCGGGGAGCTGTTTTTT. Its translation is CAIRGDRSRAGELFF.

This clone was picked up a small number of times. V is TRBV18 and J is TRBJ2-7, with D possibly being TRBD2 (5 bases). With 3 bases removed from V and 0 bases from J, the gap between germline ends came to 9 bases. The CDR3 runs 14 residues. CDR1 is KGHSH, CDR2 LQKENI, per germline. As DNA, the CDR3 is TGTGCCAGCTCACCCTCACGGGACTCCTACGAGCAGTACTTC. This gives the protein CASSPSRDSYEQYF. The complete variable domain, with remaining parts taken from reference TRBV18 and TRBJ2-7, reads NAGVMQNPRHLVRRRGQEARLRCSPMKGHSHVYWYRQLPEEGLKFMVYLQKENIIDESGMPKERFSAEFPKEGPSILRIQQVVRGDSAAYFCASSPSRDSYEQYFGPGTRLTVT.

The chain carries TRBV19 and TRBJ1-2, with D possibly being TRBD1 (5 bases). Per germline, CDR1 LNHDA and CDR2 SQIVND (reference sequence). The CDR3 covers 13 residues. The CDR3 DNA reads TGTGCAGCCCGGGGGGAAACTACCTATGGCTACACCTTC. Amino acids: CAARGETTYGYTF.

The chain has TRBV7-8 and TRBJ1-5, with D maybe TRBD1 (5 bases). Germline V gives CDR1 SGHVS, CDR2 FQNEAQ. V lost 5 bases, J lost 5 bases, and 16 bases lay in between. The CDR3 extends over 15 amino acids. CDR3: CASSKRQGKDQPQHF. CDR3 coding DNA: TGTGCCAGCAGCAAACGTCAGGGTAAGGATCAGCCCCAGCATTTT.

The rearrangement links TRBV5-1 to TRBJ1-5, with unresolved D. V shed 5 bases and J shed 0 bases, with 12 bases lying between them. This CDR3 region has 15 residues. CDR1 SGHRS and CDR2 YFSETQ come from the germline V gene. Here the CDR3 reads CASRRDPGSNQPQHF. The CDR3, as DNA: TGCGCCAGCAGACGGGATCCAGGTAGCAATCAGCCCCAGCATTTT.

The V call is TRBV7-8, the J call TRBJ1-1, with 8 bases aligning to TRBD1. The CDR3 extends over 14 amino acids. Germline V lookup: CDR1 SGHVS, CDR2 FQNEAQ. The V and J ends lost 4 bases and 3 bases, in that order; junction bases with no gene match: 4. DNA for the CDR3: TGTGCCAGCAGCTCGGACAGGGAGTACACTGAAGCTTTCTTT. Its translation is CASSSDREYTEAFF.

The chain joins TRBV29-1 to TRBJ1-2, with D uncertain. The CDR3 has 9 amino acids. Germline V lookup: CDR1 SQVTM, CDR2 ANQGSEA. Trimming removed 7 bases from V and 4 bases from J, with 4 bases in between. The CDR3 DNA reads TGCAGCGAGAGCTATGGCTACACCTTC. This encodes CSESYGYTF.